What follows are 27 T cell receptor beta chains derived from one specimen sequenced in a study of sequential checkpoint blockade in melanoma (dated by TCRdb to the late 2010s). The treatment or condition label, as the study defines it: randomized to nivolumab then ipilimumab (arm A) or the reverse (arm B). The library was made by the immunoSEQ multiplex PCR assay. TCRdb provides this immuneACCESS table in a form limited to in-frame rearrangements. Some clones are lacking; in checked studies, under half of them reflect an unresolved V gene, and why the rest are absent is not known. Counted in this sample were several thousand clones; 45% to 70% of them appeared once. The top ten clonotypes cover around 17% of the sample. Sequences were derived from CD8+ T cells sorted from blood (inferred from file names), sampled from a patient given nivolumab and ipilimumab in sequence. The source is a human donor with melanoma.

The CDR3 sequence: CASSQAQGQNQPQHF. The CDR3 region has the DNA TGCGCCAGCAGCCAAGCCCAGGGACAGAATCAGCCCCAGCATTTT. The chain employs TRBV4-1 and TRBJ1-5; 7 nucleotides agree with TRBD1. In germline, CDR1 is MGHRA, CDR2 YSYEKL. This CDR3 has 15 amino acids. V lost 1 base and J lost 4; bases outside the gene matches: 4.

The V call is TRBV7-9, the J call TRBJ2-7; 9 bases agree with TRBD2. Unmatched junction bases numbered 4, after V lost 1 base and J lost 6 bases. This CDR3 comprises 14 residues. Germline V lookup: CDR1 SEHNR, CDR2 FQNEAQ (reference sequence). CDR3 coding DNA: TGTGCCAGCAGCTTAGAACTAGCGGGCCCCGAGCAGTACTTC. It is translated as CASSLELAGPEQYF.

This clone was seen a handful of times. This sequence joins TRBV27 and TRBJ2-7, with D perhaps matching TRBD2 (5 bases). Germline loops: CDR1 MNHEY, CDR2 SMNVEV (reference sequence). The V end was cut by 8 bases, the J end by 6 bases, with 14 bases between. The CDR3 contains 12 residues. This CDR3 is CASSSRGGEQYF. In DNA, the CDR3 is TGTGCCAGCTCCTCCCGGGGTGGCGAGCAGTACTTC.

This clone was seen a handful of times. The rearrangement uses TRBV2 and TRBJ2-7; the match to TRBD2 covers 11 bases. Germline-derived CDR1 and CDR2 are SNHLY and FYNNEI. The CDR3 is made up of 16 amino acids. The J segment lost 0 bases and the V segment lost 6 bases, leaving 7 bases of the junction unmatched. CDR3 DNA sequence: TGTGCCAGCAGGCCCGGGACTAGCGGTTTCTCCTACGAGCAGTACTTC. Translation gives CASRPGTSGFSYEQYF.

This clone has just a few counts. The chain recombines TRBV6-5 with TRBJ2-7; tentative D call: TRBD2 (6 bases). Trimming stripped 4 bases from V and 4 bases from J, with 11 bases between. Germline-derived CDR1 and CDR2 are MNHEY and SVGAGI. CDR3 length: 13 residues. For the CDR3, the DNA is TGTGCCAGCAGTTTATTCGGGGGTTACGAGCAGTACTTC. Translated: CASSLFGGYEQYF.

The rearrangement links TRBV4-3 to TRBJ1-2, with D hard to call. This CDR3 is built from 16 residues. V dropped 0 bases and J dropped 9 bases, with 20 bases sitting between them. The germline CDR1 and CDR2 sequences are LGHNA and YSLEER. The CDR3 nucleotides are TGCGCCAGCAGCCAAGATCGGAGTATCTACGCCGAAAGCTACACCTTC. This translates into CASSQDRSIYAESYTF.

The rearrangement links TRBV19 to TRBJ1-1; 11 bases are a match to TRBD1. CDR1 LNHDA and CDR2 SQIVND come from the germline V gene (reference sequence). V shed 3 bases, J shed 4 bases, and the junction held 1 base outside the gene matches. This CDR3 is 14 amino acids long. The CDR3 sequence: CASSIGTGGTEAFF. As DNA, the CDR3 is TGTGCCAGTAGTATCGGGACAGGGGGCACTGAAGCTTTCTTT.

The chain carries TRBV7-9 and TRBJ2-2, with 7 bases lining up with TRBD1. Germline lookup yields CDR1 SEHNR and CDR2 FQNEAQ (reference sequence). V dropped 5 bases and J dropped 4; count of bases not matched to a gene: 7. The CDR3 contains 15 residues. CDR3 DNA: TGTGCCAGCAGCCAAACGGGACAGATCACCGGGGAGCTGTTTTTT. It translates to CASSQTGQITGELFF.

This clone was observed a handful of times. This chain joins TRBV27 and TRBJ2-1, with D possibly matching TRBD2 (6 bases). V was shortened by 8 bases and J by 7 bases, with 9 bases between the two germline ends. This CDR3 has 11 residues. In germline, CDR1 is MNHEY, CDR2 SMNVEV (reference sequence). Here the CDR3 DNA reads TGTGCCAGCCGGAGGGGAAATGAGCAGTTCTTC. Protein product: CASRRGNEQFF.

The V gene is TRBV27, the J gene TRBJ1-1; TRBD1 is a possible D gene (5 bases). Germline CDR1 MNHEY, CDR2 SMNVEV (reference sequence). V was clipped by 0 bases and J by 1 base, with 6 bases between them. The CDR3 totals 14 residues. Here the CDR3 DNA reads TGTGCCAGCAGTTTATCAAGGGGGAACACTGAAGCTTTCTTT. Translated: CASSLSRGNTEAFF.

The chain carries TRBV5-1 and TRBJ1-2; 8 positions agree with TRBD1. This CDR3 has 15 residues. V shed 4 bases, J shed 4 bases, and the junction held 9 bases outside the gene matches. Germline-derived CDR1 and CDR2 are SGHRS and YFSETQ. The CDR3 DNA reads TGCGCCAGCAGCCCCCGAGGACAGGGTGGCTATGGCTACACCTTC. Its protein product is CASSPRGQGGYGYTF.

This chain connects TRBV5-1 to TRBJ2-7; TRBD1 matches 10 bases. Per the germline V gene, CDR1 is SGHRS and CDR2 is YFSETQ. Trimming cost V 0 bases and J 4 bases; bases outside gene matches: 4. CDR3 size: 15 residues. CDR3 in amino acids: CASSLGQGARYEQYF. The CDR3, as DNA: TGCGCCAGCAGCTTGGGACAGGGGGCGAGGTACGAGCAGTACTTC.

This clone has just a few counts. The chain uses TRBV13 and TRBJ2-7, with unresolved D. Germline V CDR1 and CDR2: PRHDT, FYEKMQ (reference sequence). V was pared by 0 bases and J by 2 bases, with 5 bases between. This CDR3 has 13 amino acids. CDR3 sequence: CASSLGRTYEQYF. In nucleotides, the CDR3 is TGTGCCAGCAGCTTAGGGCGGACCTACGAGCAGTACTTC.

The chain has TRBV10-1 and TRBJ2-7; D remains ambiguous. The length of the CDR3 is 12 residues. From germline, CDR1 is WNHNN and CDR2 SYGVQD (reference sequence). The V and J ends lost 8 bases and 2 bases respectively, with 10 bases between them. The CDR3 bases are TGCGCCAGCTTTACAATTCCCTACGAGCAGTACTTC. Residues: CASFTIPYEQYF.

This chain connects TRBV5-1 to TRBJ2-7; weak D call: TRBD1 (5 bases). CDR3 size: 13 residues. Trimming took 4 bases from V and 5 from J, leaving 13 bases between them. Per germline, CDR1 SGHRS and CDR2 YFSETQ. CDR3 region: CASSTPRADEQYF. In nucleotides, the CDR3 is TGCGCCAGCAGCACCCCCAGGGCCGACGAGCAGTACTTC.

This sequence joins TRBV19 and TRBJ2-7; possibly TRBD2 for D (5 bases). This CDR3 is 15 amino acids long. Trimming stripped 6 bases from V and 0 bases from J, with 15 bases between. Germline CDR1 and CDR2: LNHDA and SQIVND (reference sequence). Here the CDR3 DNA reads TGTGCCAGTAGGTTCGAGAGAGGGAGCTCCTACGAGCAGTACTTC. It is translated as CASRFERGSSYEQYF. The full variable domain, rest sourced from reference TRBV19 and TRBJ2-7, is DGGITQSPKYLFRKEGQNVTLSCEQNLNHDAMYWYRQDPGQGLRLIYYSQIVNDFQKGDIAEGYSVSREKKESFPLTVTSAQKNPTAFYLCASRFERGSSYEQYFGPGTRLTVT.

This rearrangement joins TRBV4-2 to TRBJ2-7, with TRBD2 matching over 10 bases. CDR1 LGHNA and CDR2 YNFKEQ come from the germline V gene. This CDR3 region has 16 residues. The V and J ends lost 0 bases and 4 bases, in that order; junction bases with no gene match: 6. The chain's CDR3 is CASSQEGAGGRYEQYF. The CDR3 bases are TGTGCCAGCAGCCAAGAGGGAGCGGGGGGGCGGTACGAGCAGTACTTC.

This clone has a single count. The chain employs TRBV23-1 and TRBJ1-1; 9 bases are shared with TRBD1. TRBV23-1 is designated an ORF whose function remains uncertain. This CDR3 has 16 amino acids. V gave up 6 bases and J gave up 2 bases; unmatched junction bases: 10. CDR3 in DNA: TGCGCCAGCAGGGAAGGGACAGGGTCAGGTAACACTGAAGCTTTCTTT. It yields the protein CASREGTGSGNTEAFF.

This clone occurred a few times. The chain employs TRBV28 and TRBJ1-1, with TRBD1 as a possible D gene (6 bases). The germline V gene encodes CDR1 MDHEN and CDR2 SYDVKM. V dropped 2 bases and J dropped 0 bases, with 25 bases sitting between them. The CDR3 consists of 20 residues. In DNA, the CDR3 is TGTGCCAGCAGTTTAGGAGTGTGGGACATCTTAACCCGTATGAACACTGAAGCTTTCTTT. Its translation: CASSLGVWDILTRMNTEAFF.

The chain uses TRBV7-8 and TRBJ2-7; 8 bases agree with TRBD2. V shed 4 bases and J 2 bases; nucleotides not matched to a gene: 13. Looked up from germline, CDR1 is SGHVS and CDR2 is FQNEAQ. This CDR3 has 17 residues. The CDR3 nucleotides are TGTGCCAGCAGCTCACTGGACGGGGGGGGCAGCACCTACGAGCAGTACTTC. Protein: CASSSLDGGGSTYEQYF.

The rearrangement joins TRBV7-9 to TRBJ1-1; 7 bases map to TRBD1. The ends lost 5 bases at V and 7 bases at J; junction bases unmatched: 7. From germline, CDR1 is SEHNR and CDR2 FQNEAQ (reference sequence). The CDR3 is made up of 13 amino acids. Here the CDR3 DNA reads TGTGCCAGCAGCGCACAACGACAGGGTGAAGCTTTCTTT. Protein: CASSAQRQGEAFF.

This clone appeared a few times. V and J are TRBV6-1 and TRBJ2-7; D unclear. This CDR3 is 14 amino acids long. CDR1 is MNHNS and CDR2 is SASEGT in the germline V gene. V dropped 10 bases and J dropped 2 bases, with 18 bases sitting between them. CDR3 nucleotides: TGTGCCATCCAGACAAAAGTGGGTCCCTACGAGCAGTACTTC. It encodes CAIQTKVGPYEQYF.

The gene calls are TRBV11-2 and TRBJ1-4; TRBD1 agrees at 7 bases. Trimming removed 5 bases from V and 0 bases from J; junction bases left unmatched: 9. This CDR3 comprises 17 residues. Germline values: CDR1 SGHAT, CDR2 FQNNGV. This CDR3 reads CASSPWTGSATNEKLFF. The CDR3 coding sequence is TGTGCCAGCAGCCCTTGGACAGGAAGCGCAACTAATGAAAAACTGTTTTTT.

The chain is built from TRBV5-1 and TRBJ2-7, with D perhaps TRBD1 (6 bases). The CDR3 consists of 12 residues. V lost 0 bases, J lost 6 bases, and 7 bases lay in between. The germline V gene encodes CDR1 SGHRS and CDR2 YFSETQ. The CDR3 coding sequence is TGCGCCAGCAGCTTGGGAGGGGGCGAGCAGTACTTC. It translates to CASSLGGGEQYF.

The chain has TRBV28 and TRBJ1-2, with D maybe TRBD1 (6 bases). V was cut by 8 bases and J by 4 bases, with 11 bases left in between. The CDR3 loop spans 12 amino acids. Germline V gene sequence: CDR1 MDHEN, CDR2 SYDVKM. CDR3 coding DNA: TGTGCCAGCTTGACAGGAAGCTATGGCTACACCTTC. Protein product: CASLTGSYGYTF.

The chain carries TRBV9 and TRBJ1-5; D gene uncertain. In germline, CDR1 is SGDLS, CDR2 YYNGEE. The CDR3 has 14 amino acids. Trimming took 0 bases from V and 3 from J, leaving 7 bases between them. This CDR3 is CASSVGQFNQPQHF. The CDR3 DNA sequence: TGTGCCAGCAGCGTAGGGCAGTTCAATCAGCCCCAGCATTTT.

This chain joins TRBV5-1 and TRBJ2-5; D is possibly TRBD1 (5 bases). V dropped 4 bases and J dropped 2 bases, with 15 bases sitting between them. Germline V CDR1 and CDR2: SGHRS, YFSETQ. This CDR3 has 15 amino acids. This CDR3 is CASSEDSGPQETQYF. The CDR3 DNA reads TGCGCCAGCAGCGAAGACAGTGGACCTCAAGAGACCCAGTACTTC.